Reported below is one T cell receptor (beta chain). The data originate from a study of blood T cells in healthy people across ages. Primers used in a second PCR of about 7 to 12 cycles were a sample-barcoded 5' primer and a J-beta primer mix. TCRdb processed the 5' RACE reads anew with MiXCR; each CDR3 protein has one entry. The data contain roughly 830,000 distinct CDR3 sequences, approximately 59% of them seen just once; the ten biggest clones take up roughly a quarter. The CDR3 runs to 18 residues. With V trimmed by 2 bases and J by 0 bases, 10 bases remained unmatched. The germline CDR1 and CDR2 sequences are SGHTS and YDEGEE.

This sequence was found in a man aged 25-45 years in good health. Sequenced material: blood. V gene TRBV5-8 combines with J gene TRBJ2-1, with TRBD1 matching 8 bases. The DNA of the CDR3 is TGTGCCAGCAGCTTTGGGCAGGGGGCCCTGAGCTCCTACAATGAGCAGTTCTTC. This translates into CASSFGQGALSSYNEQFF.